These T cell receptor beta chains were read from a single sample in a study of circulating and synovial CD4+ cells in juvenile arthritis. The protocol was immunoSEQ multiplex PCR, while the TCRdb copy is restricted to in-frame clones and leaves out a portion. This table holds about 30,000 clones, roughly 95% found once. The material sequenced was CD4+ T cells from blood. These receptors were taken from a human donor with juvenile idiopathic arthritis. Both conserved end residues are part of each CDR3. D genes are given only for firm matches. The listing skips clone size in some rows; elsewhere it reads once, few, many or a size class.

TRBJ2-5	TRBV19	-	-	TGTGCCAGTAGGTTGCGGGGCGCGGGAACACAAGAGACCCAGTACTTC	CASRLRGAGTQETQYF
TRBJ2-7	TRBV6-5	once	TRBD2	TGTGCCAGCAGCGGACTAGCGGGGTCCCTTTACCAGTACTTC	CASSGLAGSLYQYF
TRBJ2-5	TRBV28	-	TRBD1	TGTGCCAGCGGACAGGGGCCTCGGGAGACCCAGTACTTC	CASGQGPRETQYF
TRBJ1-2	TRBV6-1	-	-	TGTGCCAGCAGTGAAGTCCAGTACACCTTC	CASSEVQYTF
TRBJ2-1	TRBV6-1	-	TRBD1	TGTGCCAGCAGTGTCGACAGGGTTAGCGATGAGCAGTTCTTC	CASSVDRVSDEQFF
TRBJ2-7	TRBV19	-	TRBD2	TGTGCCAGTAGTATTTTGGGGAACCGGGACTACCCCTACGAGCAGTACTTC	CASSILGNRDYPYEQYF
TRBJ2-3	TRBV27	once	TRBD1	TGTGCCAGCAGCCCGCCGACAGGGCGGCCTTATACGCAGTATTTT	CASSPPTGRPYTQYF
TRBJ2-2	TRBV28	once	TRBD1	TGTGCCAGCAGCACTCCCGGACAGGGGTGGGAGCTGTTTTTT	CASSTPGQGWELFF
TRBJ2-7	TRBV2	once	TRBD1	TGTGCCAGCGTTTTGGGGTCAGGGGGTCCCTACGAGCAGTACTTC	CASVLGSGGPYEQYF
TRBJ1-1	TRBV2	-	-	TGTGCCAGCAGCGGACCGACAGGGAACACTGAAGCTTTCTTT	CASSGPTGNTEAFF
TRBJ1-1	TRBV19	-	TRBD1	TGTGCCAGTAGTATGGGGGACAGGGCATCTGAAGCTTTCTTT	CASSMGDRASEAFF
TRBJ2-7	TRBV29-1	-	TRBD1	TGCAGCTCGCAAACAGGGGGCGAGCAGTACTTC	CSSQTGGEQYF
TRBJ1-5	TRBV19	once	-	TGTGCCAGTAGTAAGACGGGGATTAGTCAGCCCCAGCATTTT	CASSKTGISQPQHF
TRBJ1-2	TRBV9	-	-	TGTGCCAGCAGCGTCGAACAGGACTATGGCTACACCTTC	CASSVEQDYGYTF
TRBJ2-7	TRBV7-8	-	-	TGTGCCAGCAGCTTAAATGGCAGGGTAGATGACGAGCAGTACTTC	CASSLNGRVDDEQYF
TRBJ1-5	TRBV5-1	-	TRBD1	TGCGCCAGCAGCTTGGAGGGGGCGCGGAATCAGCCCCAGCATTTT	CASSLEGARNQPQHF
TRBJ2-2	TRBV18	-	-	TGTGCCAGCTCACCTCCAGGGGGGCACGGGGAGCTGTTTTTT	CASSPPGGHGELFF
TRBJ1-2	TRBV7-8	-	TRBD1	TGTGCCAGCAGCTTAGCGCAGGGACAGGGCGTCGGCTACACCTTC	CASSLAQGQGVGYTF
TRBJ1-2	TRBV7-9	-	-	TGTGCCAGCAGCTTAGAAGTCAGGGAAGCTGGCTACACCTTC	CASSLEVREAGYTF
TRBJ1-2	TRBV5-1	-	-	TGCGCCAGCAGCATTAACCGGGACATTTATGCGCAGGGTGGCTACACCTTC	CASSINRDIYAQGGYTF
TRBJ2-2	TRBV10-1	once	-	TGCGCCAGCAGTCCTTTGACAGACCGCGGGGAGCTGTTTTTT	CASSPLTDRGELFF
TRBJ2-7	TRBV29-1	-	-	TGCAGCGTTCAGGAAATGGCCCCCTACGAGCAGTACTTC	CSVQEMAPYEQYF
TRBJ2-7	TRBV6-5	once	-	TGTGCCAGCAGCCCGACTAGAACCTACGAGCAGTACTTC	CASSPTRTYEQYF
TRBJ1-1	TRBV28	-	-	TGTGCCAGCAGTTTACCCGACAGCTTAGAAGCTTTCTTT	CASSLPDSLEAFF
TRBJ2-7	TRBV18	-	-	TGTGCCAGCTCACCCCCGAGACTAGTCCACGAGCAGTACTTC	CASSPPRLVHEQYF
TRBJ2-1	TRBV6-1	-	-	TGTGCCAGCAGTGTGACTTCCGTTGGATTTTACAATGAGCAGTTCTTC	CASSVTSVGFYNEQFF
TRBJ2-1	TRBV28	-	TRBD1	TGTGCCAGCAGGGGAACAGGGGTTTCAAATGAGCAGTTCTTC	CASRGTGVSNEQFF
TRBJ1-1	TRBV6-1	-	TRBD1	TGTGCCAGCCCGACAGGGGGATTCACTGAAGCTTTCTTT	CASPTGGFTEAFF
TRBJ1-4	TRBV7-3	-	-	TGTGCCAGCAGCACCTGGGGGGGCGAAAAACTGTTTTTT	CASSTWGGEKLFF
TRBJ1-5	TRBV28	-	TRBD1	TGTGCCAGCAGGGGACAGATCAATCAGCCCCAGCATTTT	CASRGQINQPQHF
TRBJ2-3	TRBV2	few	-	TGTGCCAGCAGACTTACGGATACGCAGTATTTT	CASRLTDTQYF
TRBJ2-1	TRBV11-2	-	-	TGTGCCAGCAGCCTGCTCGTAAGCGAGCAGTTCTTC	CASSLLVSEQFF
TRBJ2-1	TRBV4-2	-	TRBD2	TGTGCCAGCAGCCAATTTCCCGGGACTAGCGGGACCTCTCGAGCCCGTGGGATGTTTGGTGAGCAGTTCTTC	CASSQFPGTSGTSRARGMFGEQFF
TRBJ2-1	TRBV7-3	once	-	TGTGCCAGCAGCTCGGGACACTCGATCCTTAATGAGCAGTTCTTC	CASSSGHSILNEQFF
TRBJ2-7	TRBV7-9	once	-	TGTGCCAGCAGCTTAGGGCAGGTGGGCTACGAGCAGTACTTC	CASSLGQVGYEQYF
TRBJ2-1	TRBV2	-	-	TGTGCCAGCAAGGAGCGGATATACAATGAGCAGTTCTTC	CASKERIYNEQFF
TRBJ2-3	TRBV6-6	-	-	TGTGCCAGCAGTTTATTTGGGGGCCCAGATACGCAGTATTTT	CASSLFGGPDTQYF
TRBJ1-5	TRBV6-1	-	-	TGTGCCAGCAGTGAGTATTGGGCACTTCAGCCCCAGCATTTT	CASSEYWALQPQHF
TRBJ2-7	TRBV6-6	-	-	TGTGCCAGCAGAATGGCCCGGGATTCCTACGAGCAGTACTTC	CASRMARDSYEQYF
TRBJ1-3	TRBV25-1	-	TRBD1	TGTGCCAGCAGTCGGACAGGATCGCTTGACACCATATATTTT	CASSRTGSLDTIYF
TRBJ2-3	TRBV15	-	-	TGTGCCACCAGCAGAGAGCCCAGCGGAGCCCTCACAGATACGCAGTATTTT	CATSREPSGALTDTQYF
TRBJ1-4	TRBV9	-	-	TGTGCCAGCAGCCCCGGAGGACCTAATGAAAAACTGTTTTTT	CASSPGGPNEKLFF
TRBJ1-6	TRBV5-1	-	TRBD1	TGCGCCAGCAGCTTGGGACAGGGCACTTCACCCCTCCACTTT	CASSLGQGTSPLHF
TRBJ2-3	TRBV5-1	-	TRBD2	TGCGCCAGCAGCTTGGTCCCGGGAGGAGGAGATACGCAGTATTTT	CASSLVPGGGDTQYF
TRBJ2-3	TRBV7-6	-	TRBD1	TGTGCCAGCAGCTTGACAGGGGCTAGCACAGATACGCAGTATTTT	CASSLTGASTDTQYF
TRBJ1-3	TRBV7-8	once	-	TGTGCCAGCAGCCAGGGGCCCTCTGGAAACACCATATATTTT	CASSQGPSGNTIYF
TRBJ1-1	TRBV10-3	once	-	TGTGCCATCAGTGATTTCGACACTGAAGCTTTCTTT	CAISDFDTEAFF
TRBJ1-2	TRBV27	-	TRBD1	TGTGCCAGCAGTATAACAACAGGGGCTGGAGGCTACACCTTC	CASSITTGAGGYTF
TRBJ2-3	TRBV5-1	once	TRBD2	TGCGCCAGCAGCTCCCCAAGGACTAGCGGGAGAGTCGCAGATACGCAGTATTTT	CASSSPRTSGRVADTQYF
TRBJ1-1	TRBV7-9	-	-	TGTGCCAGCAGCCCCAAGTGGGAGGGCACTGAAGCTTTCTTT	CASSPKWEGTEAFF